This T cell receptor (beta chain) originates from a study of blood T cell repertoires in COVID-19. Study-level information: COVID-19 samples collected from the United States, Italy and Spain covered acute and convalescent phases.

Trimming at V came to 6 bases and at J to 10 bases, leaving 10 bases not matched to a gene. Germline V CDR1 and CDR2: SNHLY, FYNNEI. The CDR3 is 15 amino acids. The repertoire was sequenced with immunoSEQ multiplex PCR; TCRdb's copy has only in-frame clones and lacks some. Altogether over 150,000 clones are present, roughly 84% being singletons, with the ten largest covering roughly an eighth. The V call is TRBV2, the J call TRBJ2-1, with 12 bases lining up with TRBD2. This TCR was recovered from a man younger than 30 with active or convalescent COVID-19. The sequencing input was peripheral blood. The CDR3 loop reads CASRISGLAGSEQFF. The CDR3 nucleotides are TGTGCCAGCAGAATATCCGGACTAGCGGGGTCAGAGCAGTTCTTC.